The 32 T cell receptor beta chains listed next were all sequenced from one sample in a study of OX40 agonist ivuxolimab in advanced cancers. Receptor libraries were prepared by the immunoSEQ multiplex PCR assay. The table comes from immuneACCESS by way of TCRdb, which keeps in-frame sequences with V and J called. Part of the clones is missing from these tables; in studies checked, under half for an unresolved V gene and the rest for unknown reasons. The sample table records about 27,000 clones; around nine tenths of these occur just once. In total, the top ten clones hold around 28% of the sample. Sequenced here: CD4+ or CD8+ T cells sorted from blood, sampled in a trial of the OX40 agonist ivuxolimab. All receptors come from an adult with an advanced solid tumor such as melanoma, head and neck, liver or kidney cancer.

The chain combines TRBV9 with TRBJ2-7; a weak D match, TRBD1 (5 bases). The germline V gene has CDR1 SGDLS and CDR2 YYNGEE. The CDR3 extends over 14 amino acids. V was clipped by 3 bases and J by 2 bases, with 12 bases between them. DNA of the CDR3: TGTGCCAGCAGCGGAGGCAGACAGCCCTACGAGCAGTACTTC. Translation gives CASSGGRQPYEQYF.

The chain joins TRBV28 to TRBJ2-2; D ambiguous. The germline V and J ends were trimmed by 8 bases and 6 bases, with 16 bases remaining between them. Germline CDR1 reads MDHEN; CDR2 reads SYDVKM. There are 14 residues in the CDR3. In nucleotides, the CDR3 is TGTGCCAGCCGGAAGAAGGCTCGGGCCGGGGAGCTGTTTTTT. This gives the protein CASRKKARAGELFF.

This CDR3 reads CATLLAGEFETQYF. As DNA, the CDR3 is TGTGCCACCTTGTTGGCAGGGGAGTTTGAGACCCAGTACTTC. The gene calls are TRBV6-6 and TRBJ2-5; D is perhaps TRBD1 (6 bases). V was clipped by 10 bases and J by 5 bases, with 20 bases between them. The CDR3 runs 14 residues. Germline V lookup: CDR1 MNHNY, CDR2 SVGAGI (reference sequence).

The table lists this clone with a count of one. The chain combines TRBV28 with TRBJ2-3; no definite D call. Between the trimmed V and J ends, which lost 8 bases and 0 bases, there was a span of 15 bases. CDR1 and CDR2 from the germline V gene are MDHEN and SYDVKM. The CDR3 consists of 15 residues. The CDR3: CASEQIGRSTDTQYF. CDR3 nucleotides: TGTGCCAGCGAACAAATTGGACGGAGCACAGATACGCAGTATTTT. Full variable domain (rest looked up from reference TRBV28 and TRBJ2-3): DVKVTQSSRYLVKRTGEKVFLECVQDMDHENMFWYRQDPGLGLRLIYFSYDVKMKEKGDIPEGYSVSREKKERFSLILESASTNQTSMYLCASEQIGRSTDTQYFGPGTRLTVL.

The V gene is TRBV29-1, the J gene TRBJ2-6, with a tentative D call TRBD1 (5 bases). V was cut by 4 bases and J by 1 base, with 17 bases left in between. This CDR3 region has 17 residues. Per the germline V gene, CDR1 is SQVTM and CDR2 is ANQGSEA. The CDR3 coding sequence is TGCAGCGTTGTCGGTGACAGAAGAGATTCTGGGGCCAACGTCCTGACTTTC. This gives the protein CSVVGDRRDSGANVLTF. Filled out from reference TRBV29-1 and TRBJ2-6, the complete variable domain reads SAVISQKPSRDICQRGTSLTIQCQVDSQVTMMFWYRQQPGQSLTLIATANQGSEATYESGFVIDKFPISRPNLTFSTLTVSNMSPEDSSIYLCSVVGDRRDSGANVLTFGAGSRLTVL.

This rearrangement joins TRBV2 to TRBJ2-7, with D possibly being TRBD2 (5 bases). The CDR3 sequence is 14 residues long. Looked up from germline, CDR1 is SNHLY and CDR2 is FYNNEI. V was cut by 6 bases and J by 2 bases, with 14 bases left in between. CDR3: CASRVGLRAYEQYF. The CDR3 coding sequence is TGTGCCAGCAGGGTGGGGTTGAGGGCCTACGAGCAGTACTTC. Filled out from reference TRBV2 and TRBJ2-7, the complete variable domain reads EPEVTQTPSHQVTQMGQEVILRCVPISNHLYFYWYRQILGQKVEFLVSFYNNEISEKSEIFDDQFSVERPDGSNFTLKIRSTKLEDSAMYFCASRVGLRAYEQYFGPGTRLTVT.

This sequence joins TRBV21-1 and TRBJ2-7. TRBV21-1 is labeled a pseudogene. CDR3 length equals 10 residues. CDR3 DNA: TGTGCCAGCAGCGCAAAGTTTCAGTACTTC. This sequence encodes CASSAKFQYF.

The chain employs TRBV11-2 and TRBJ2-5; D gene uncertain. Per germline, CDR1 SGHAT and CDR2 FQNNGV. Between the trimmed V and J ends, which lost 2 bases and 4 bases, there was a span of 8 bases. The CDR3 has 13 amino acids. Here the CDR3 reads CASSLKRAETQYF. The CDR3 DNA sequence: TGTGCCAGCAGCTTAAAACGGGCAGAGACCCAGTACTTC.

The chain is built from TRBV7-3 and TRBJ1-2, with 8 bases that match TRBD1. V lost 5 bases to trimming and J lost 4 bases; unmatched junction nucleotides: 3. The CDR3 sequence is 13 residues long. In germline, CDR1 is SGHTA, CDR2 FQGTGA. The CDR3: CASSPGTGYGYTF. The DNA of the CDR3 is TGTGCCAGCAGCCCCGGGACAGGCTATGGCTACACCTTC.

This rearrangement joins TRBV10-3 to TRBJ2-6; the D gene could be TRBD1 or TRBD2 (5 bases each). The CDR3 totals 12 residues. V was cut by 11 bases and J by 4 bases, with 9 bases left in between. CDR1 and CDR2 from the germline V gene are ENHRY and SYGVKD. The CDR3 region is CAFWDGANVLTF. DNA of the CDR3: TGTGCCTTCTGGGACGGGGCCAACGTCCTGACTTTC.

This clone occurred a few times. At the DNA level, this CDR3 is encoded by other sequences in the same sample as well. The chain uses TRBV19 and TRBJ2-1, with no clear D. CDR3 size: 12 residues. Trimming pared 5 bases from V and 0 bases from J, leaving 2 bases between. Per the germline V gene, CDR1 is LNHDA and CDR2 is SQIVND (reference sequence). CDR3 in DNA: TGTGCCAGTAGTCCCTCCTACAATGAGCAGTTCTTC. This sequence encodes CASSPSYNEQFF.

This clone came up once. The chain joins TRBV21-1 to TRBJ2-3; the table gives TRBD1 as D, unverified against the DNA. TRBV21-1 is a known pseudogene. This CDR3 has 17 residues. The DNA for the CDR3 is TGTGCCAGCAGCCTCATAGGGCCCCGAGGGGGAGTGGATACGCAGTATTTT. Translation: CASSLIGPRGGVDTQYF.

The chain links TRBV5-1 to TRBJ2-1, with 7 bases that match TRBD1. Looked up from germline, CDR1 is SGHRS and CDR2 is YFSETQ. This CDR3 is 15 amino acids long. V lost 0 bases to trimming and J lost 9 bases; unmatched junction nucleotides: 9. CDR3 nucleotides: TGCGCCAGCAGCTTGGCACAGGGGATGCGAGTTGAGCAGTTCTTC. It codes for CASSLAQGMRVEQFF.

V usage is TRBV7-9 and J usage is TRBJ2-3; D is unclear. This CDR3 comprises 13 residues. V was pared by 3 bases and J by 3 bases, with 7 bases between. CDR1 SEHNR and CDR2 FQNEAQ come from the germline V gene (reference sequence). The CDR3 reads CASSFPLTDTQYF. Here the CDR3 DNA reads TGTGCCAGCAGCTTCCCTCTAACAGATACGCAGTATTTT. The complete variable domain, with remaining parts taken from reference TRBV7-9 and TRBJ2-3, reads DTGVSQNPRHKITKRGQNVTFRCDPISEHNRLYWYRQTLGQGPEFLTYFQNEAQLEKSRLLSDRFSAERPKGSFSTLEIQRTEQGDSAMYLCASSFPLTDTQYFGPGTRLTVL.

The rearrangement joins TRBV9 to TRBJ1-4; no definite D call. The CDR3 sequence is 12 residues long. The V end lost 3 bases, the J end lost 12 bases, and 12 bases lay between the germline ends. Germline V gene sequence: CDR1 SGDLS, CDR2 YYNGEE. This CDR3 reads CASSGIAQELFF. CDR3 in DNA: TGTGCCAGCAGCGGGATAGCGCAGGAACTGTTTTTT.

The CDR3 DNA is TGTGCCAGCAGCTTGGGGGGTGGAAGCTCCTACAATGAGCAGTTCTTC. It yields the protein CASSLGGGSSYNEQFF. V usage is TRBV5-6 and J usage is TRBJ2-1; D uncertain. The length of the CDR3 is 16 residues. V was clipped by 0 bases and J by 0 bases, with 10 bases between them. Germline V gene sequence: CDR1 SGHDT, CDR2 YYEEEE.

V is TRBV20-1 and J is TRBJ1-1; D gene uncertain. V was trimmed by 5 bases and J by 1 base, leaving 5 bases between them. The CDR3 loop spans 11 amino acids. The germline V gene has CDR1 DFQATT and CDR2 SNEGSKA (reference sequence). This CDR3 is CSAWTNTEAFF. Written as DNA, the CDR3 is TGCAGTGCTTGGACGAACACTGAAGCTTTCTTT.

V and J are TRBV11-2 and TRBJ2-5; unclear D gene. This CDR3 comprises 12 residues. Trimming took 6 bases from V and 1 from J, leaving 6 bases between them. Germline V gives CDR1 SGHAT, CDR2 FQNNGV. DNA of the CDR3: TGTGCCAGCAGACGTCTCCAAGAGACCCAGTACTTC. Translation gives CASRRLQETQYF.

The rearrangement joins TRBV9 to TRBJ2-6, with no clear D. The CDR3 is 15 residues long. The ends were cut back, 7 bases at V and 0 bases at J, with 11 bases in the middle. Germline CDR1 and CDR2: SGDLS and YYNGEE. The CDR3 protein is CASRTGSSGANVLTF. DNA for the CDR3: TGTGCCAGCCGAACCGGTTCCTCTGGGGCCAACGTCCTGACTTTC.

This clone showed up just once. The V and J genes are TRBV2 and TRBJ2-7; D is perhaps TRBD1 or TRBD2 (6 bases each). Trimming removed 10 bases at V and 4 bases at J, with 17 bases between. The CDR3 consists of 13 residues. The germline gives CDR1 SNHLY, CDR2 FYNNEI. CDR3 in DNA: TGTGCCACGAGGGGGGCAGTATTATACGAGCAGTACTTC. It is translated as CATRGAVLYEQYF.

V is TRBV28 and J is TRBJ2-5; TRBD1 might be the D (5 bases). Germline-derived CDR1 and CDR2 are MDHEN and SYDVKM. Trimming pared 2 bases from V and 2 bases from J, leaving 12 bases between. The CDR3 runs to 15 residues. The CDR3 is CASSLGASLQETQYF. The CDR3 DNA sequence: TGTGCCAGCAGTTTAGGGGCTAGTTTACAAGAGACCCAGTACTTC.

The V and J genes are TRBV19 and TRBJ2-1, with D perhaps TRBD2 (5 bases). CDR1 is LNHDA, CDR2 SQIVND, per germline (reference sequence). The CDR3 is 15 amino acids. V dropped 5 bases and J dropped 0 bases, with 11 bases sitting between them. The CDR3 DNA sequence: TGTGCCAGTAGTTCCAAAGCGGACTCCTACAATGAGCAGTTCTTC. Amino acid sequence: CASSSKADSYNEQFF.

V usage is TRBV5-1 and J usage is TRBJ2-7; D is perhaps TRBD1 (5 bases). The CDR3 is 15 amino acids. Trimming removed 1 base from V and 6 bases from J, with 17 bases in between. Germline CDR1 SGHRS, CDR2 YFSETQ. CDR3 DNA sequence: TGCGCCAGCAGCTTGTTTCGGGCAGTGGGGCGCGAGCAGTACTTC. Protein product: CASSLFRAVGREQYF.

This clone was detected only a few times. This chain uses TRBV19 with TRBJ2-1, with 9 bases aligning to TRBD2. The V gene's germline CDR1 is LNHDA and CDR2 SQIVND (reference sequence). The CDR3 spans 16 residues. The J segment lost 7 bases and the V segment lost 4 bases, leaving 11 bases of the junction unmatched. The CDR3 sequence is CASSTYFGTSQNEQFF. For the CDR3, the DNA is TGTGCCAGTAGTACCTATTTCGGGACTAGCCAAAATGAGCAGTTCTTC.

J is TRBJ2-7 and V is TRBV25-1, with 7 bases aligning to TRBD1. The CDR3 loop spans 13 amino acids. Per the germline V gene, CDR1 is MGHDK and CDR2 is SYGVNS. With 4 bases clipped from V and 3 bases from J, the junction kept 3 bases outside the gene matches. The chain's CDR3 is CASSGGTDYEQYF. CDR3 DNA sequence: TGTGCCAGCAGTGGGGGGACAGACTACGAGCAGTACTTC.

The V and J genes are TRBV11-1 and TRBJ2-5; D call uncertain. The J call may not be correct, given that the DNA end is closer to TRBJ2-7. The CDR3 is 12 residues long. Germline loops: CDR1 SGHAT, CDR2 FQDESV (reference sequence). The CDR3 loop is CASSLVSYEQYF. CDR3 in DNA: TGTGCCAGCAGCTTAGTCTCCTACGAGCAGTACTTC.

V is TRBV27 and J is TRBJ2-7; 9 nucleotides line up with TRBD1. This CDR3 contains 14 residues. The trim removed 6 bases at V and 2 bases at J, leaving 5 bases unmatched. The V gene's germline CDR1 is MNHEY and CDR2 SMNVEV (reference sequence). The CDR3: CASSADRGPYEQYF. The DNA for the CDR3 is TGTGCCAGCAGCGCGGACAGGGGCCCCTACGAGCAGTACTTC.

This rearrangement joins TRBV28 to TRBJ2-5; the match to TRBD2 covers 8 bases. V was clipped by 3 bases and J by 5 bases; unmatched bases: 8. Germline V gives CDR1 MDHEN, CDR2 SYDVKM. This CDR3 comprises 15 residues. The CDR3 DNA reads TGTGCCAGCAGTTTTCCCGGGGGGGCCCAGGAGACCCAGTACTTC. This gives the protein CASSFPGGAQETQYF.

The V gene is TRBV28, the J gene TRBJ1-2, with TRBD1 matching over 8 bases. Losses at the gene ends were 5 bases for V and 5 bases for J; bases not matched to a gene: 4. This CDR3 has 13 amino acids. Germline assignment: CDR1 MDHEN and CDR2 SYDVKM. The DNA of the CDR3 is TGTGCCAGCAGTGGGACAGGATGGTATGGCTACACCTTC. Its translation is CASSGTGWYGYTF.

V and J are TRBV25-1 and TRBJ2-1; maybe TRBD1 (5 bases). The CDR3 spans 13 residues. V lost 10 bases, J lost 8 bases, and 18 bases lay in between. CDR1 and CDR2 (germline): MGHDK, SYGVNS. In nucleotides, the CDR3 is TGTGCCACCATCCGAACAGGAGAGGATGAGCAGTTCTTC. It encodes CATIRTGEDEQFF.

In its sample, this clone was seen a few times. V gene TRBV27 combines with J gene TRBJ1-1; D gene unclear. This CDR3 comprises 15 residues. Looked up from germline, CDR1 is MNHEY and CDR2 is SMNVEV (reference sequence). Trimming stripped 2 bases from V and 1 base from J, with 11 bases between. The CDR3 loop is CASSLGVLGNTEAFF. In DNA, the CDR3 is TGTGCCAGCAGTTTAGGGGTGCTGGGGAACACTGAAGCTTTCTTT.

V is TRBV28 and J is TRBJ2-7; the match to TRBD1 covers 9 bases. Trimming removed 4 bases from V and 3 bases from J; junction bases left unmatched: 4. The CDR3 runs 14 residues. The germline V gene encodes CDR1 MDHEN and CDR2 SYDVKM. CDR3 amino acids: CASSSADRGYEQYF. In nucleotides, the CDR3 is TGTGCCAGCAGTTCAGCGGACAGGGGCTACGAGCAGTACTTC.